The 26 T cell receptor beta chains below all came from one sample that was sequenced in a study of vaccination effects on CD4 cells after COVID-19. Assay: immunoSEQ multiplex PCR; the TCRdb copy retains only in-frame clones and omits some. The sample records 25,000 to 30,000 clones, about 73% being singletons. Using viral peptide pools, the ViraFEST assay grew out antigen-specific CD4+ T cells prior to sequencing. Following a roughly ten-day culture, CD4+ T cells were purified. Either the BNT162b2 or mRNA-1273 vaccine was given to participants in two doses. Antigen specificity for these receptors is unknown. Sequenced material: CD4+ T cells from PBMCs cultured with HCoV-OC43 spike peptides, taken after COVID-19 vaccination. Subset reported: HCoV-OC43 spike overlapping peptide pool stimulation. These receptors were taken from a human donor who received a COVID-19 vaccine.

The chain links TRBV11-3 to TRBJ2-1, with TRBD2 matching over 8 bases. V was clipped by 3 bases and J by 9 bases; unmatched bases: 10. The CDR3 consists of 15 residues. Germline V gene data show CDR1 as SGHNT and CDR2 as YENEEA. The CDR3 protein is CASSFRGGGLAEQFF. CDR3 sequence (DNA): TGTGCCAGCAGCTTCCGGGGGGGTGGGCTGGCTGAGCAGTTCTTC.

The chain links TRBV6-5 to TRBJ1-2; a weak D match, TRBD1 (6 bases). The CDR3 is 13 amino acids. CDR1 and CDR2 from the germline V gene are MNHEY and SVGAGI. Trimming pared 4 bases from V and 6 bases from J, leaving 12 bases between. This CDR3 reads CASSSRDIDGYTF. In DNA, the CDR3 is TGTGCCAGCAGTTCCCGGGACATCGATGGCTACACCTTC.

This clone was recorded once. The chain combines TRBV29-1 with TRBJ1-2; TRBD1 is a possible D gene (6 bases). Germline V gives CDR1 SQVTM, CDR2 ANQGSEA. V lost 5 bases and J lost 8, with 18 bases in between. CDR3 length: 13 amino acids. CDR3 in amino acids: CSVPRGSMLGYTF. The CDR3 nucleotides read TGCAGCGTTCCAAGGGGGAGTATGTTGGGCTACACCTTC.

The chain joins TRBV19 to TRBJ1-1; D is undetermined. This CDR3 region has 13 residues. Germline CDR1 is LNHDA and CDR2 is SQIVND (reference sequence). The V end lost 5 bases, the J end lost 0 bases, and 7 bases lay between the germline ends. The CDR3 DNA follows: TGTGCCAGTAGTTCCGCAATGAACACTGAAGCTTTCTTT. As protein: CASSSAMNTEAFF.

The V gene is TRBV6-5, the J gene TRBJ1-1; D perhaps matches TRBD1 (5 bases). CDR1 and CDR2 from the germline V gene are MNHEY and SVGAGI. This CDR3 is built from 14 residues. Deletions cut 2 bases from V and 6 bases from J, with 13 bases between. The CDR3 here is CASSYGARVAEAFF. The CDR3 DNA reads as TGTGCCAGCAGTTACGGGGCCAGGGTCGCTGAAGCTTTCTTT.

This chain connects TRBV14 to TRBJ2-1; D ambiguous. CDR3 size: 14 residues. V lost 0 bases and J 6 bases, leaving 9 bases between the germline ends. The germline CDR1 and CDR2 sequences are SGHDN and FVKESK. The CDR3, as DNA: TGTGCCAGCAGCCAAGATATCCTGACCAATGAGCAGTTCTTC. Translated: CASSQDILTNEQFF.

The chain carries TRBV30 and TRBJ2-1; 8 positions match TRBD2. Germline CDR1 is GTSNPN and CDR2 is SVGIG (reference sequence). The CDR3 covers 16 residues. J lost 6 bases, V lost 4 bases, and 14 bases had no gene match. CDR3 loop: CAWKPRRGVSVNEQFF. The CDR3 DNA sequence: TGTGCCTGGAAACCTAGGCGGGGGGTTTCAGTCAATGAGCAGTTCTTC.

The CDR3 is CASRKGQGYNQPQHF. DNA of the CDR3: TGTGCCAGCAGGAAGGGACAGGGCTACAATCAGCCCCAGCATTTT. The genes are TRBV5-6 and TRBJ1-5; 9 bases are shared with TRBD1. This CDR3 has 15 residues. The germline gives CDR1 SGHDT, CDR2 YYEEEE. V lost 5 bases and J lost 3; bases outside the gene matches: 6.

The chain is built from TRBV3-1 (or the pseudogene TRBV3-2) and TRBJ1-1; 11 bases agree with TRBD1. CDR1 and CDR2 (germline): LGHDT, YNNKEL (reference sequence). The trim removed 4 bases at V and 1 base at J, leaving 11 bases unmatched. The CDR3 has 18 amino acids. The CDR3 nucleotides are TGTGCCAGCAGCCCGTGGACAGGGGGCCGCAGAGGGAACACTGAAGCTTTCTTT. This sequence encodes CASSPWTGGRRGNTEAFF.

The V call is TRBV6-5, the J call TRBJ1-2; D gene unclear. This CDR3 contains 13 residues. Germline V gene sequence: CDR1 MNHEY, CDR2 SVGAGI. Trimming removed 5 bases at V and 4 bases at J, with 11 bases between. The CDR3 DNA reads TGTGCCAGCAGTAACATTGAGGGCTATGGCTACACCTTC. Translated: CASSNIEGYGYTF.

This clone was picked up a small number of times. This sequence joins TRBV3-1 (or the pseudogene TRBV3-2) and TRBJ2-7; 11 bases fit TRBD1. J lost 2 bases, V lost 1 base, and 19 bases had no gene match. Per the germline V gene, CDR1 is LGHDT and CDR2 is YNNKEL (reference sequence). The CDR3 consists of 21 residues. Here the CDR3 reads CASSQGRARDRGFGETYEQYF. The CDR3 DNA is TGTGCCAGCAGCCAAGGAAGGGCGCGGGACAGGGGGTTTGGAGAAACCTACGAGCAGTACTTC.

DNA of the CDR3: TGTGCCAGCAGTTTTATCTTCGGGAGGGGTATAGATACGCAGTATTTT. It encodes CASSFIFGRGIDTQYF. V and J are TRBV5-4 and TRBJ2-3; 8 positions agree with TRBD2. The V gene end was trimmed by 5 bases and the J gene end by 5 bases; junction bases not matched to a gene: 13. CDR1 is SGHNT and CDR2 is YYREEE in the germline V gene (reference sequence). The CDR3 has 16 residues.

The rearrangement joins TRBV19 to TRBJ2-7, with 8 bases matching TRBD1. The CDR3 is 13 residues long. V was clipped by 10 bases and J by 2 bases; unmatched bases: 7. Germline V gene data show CDR1 as LNHDA and CDR2 as SQIVND (reference sequence). CDR3 protein: CATFGQGPYEQYF. The CDR3 DNA sequence: TGTGCCACCTTTGGACAGGGCCCCTACGAGCAGTACTTC.

The chain combines TRBV30 with TRBJ1-5; 8 bases map to TRBD1. The CDR3 covers 14 residues. Per the germline V gene, CDR1 is GTSNPN and CDR2 is SVGIG (reference sequence). V was pared by 3 bases and J by 3 bases, with 4 bases of the junction left unmatched. The CDR3 DNA sequence: TGTGCCTGGAGAGACAGGGGCCACAATCAGCCCCAGCATTTT. Protein product: CAWRDRGHNQPQHF.

The CDR3 is CASGQQTSFGEQFF. CDR3 sequence (DNA): TGTGCCAGTGGCCAACAGACTTCCTTCGGTGAGCAGTTCTTC. V gene TRBV19 combines with J gene TRBJ2-1; D unresolved. Germline-derived CDR1 and CDR2 are LNHDA and SQIVND (reference sequence). The CDR3 sequence is 14 residues long. V was cut by 8 bases and J by 9 bases, with 20 bases left in between.

This clone was seen only once. One junction end disagrees with the germline gene, perhaps due to a read error. The chain uses TRBV6-1 and TRBJ2-3; 12 nucleotides align to TRBD2. The V gene's germline CDR1 is MNHNS and CDR2 SASEGT. The CDR3 loop spans 17 amino acids. The CDR3 is CASSEAYLAGGTGTQYF. The CDR3 nucleotides are TGTGCCAGCAGTGAAGCCTACCTAGCGGGGGGGACAGGTACGCAGTATTTT.

J is TRBJ1-1 and V is TRBV30; TRBD1 aligns across 7 bases. Germline trimming cut 1 base from V and 2 bases from J; bases unmatched to any gene: 7. This CDR3 has 15 residues. CDR1 is GTSNPN and CDR2 is SVGIG in the germline V gene (reference sequence). The CDR3, as DNA: TGTGCCTGGAGTGGAGCGACAGGGTCTAACACTGAAGCTTTCTTT. Protein product: CAWSGATGSNTEAFF.

J is TRBJ2-7 and V is TRBV7-2; TRBD2 agrees at 7 bases. V was pared by 5 bases and J by 2 bases, with 15 bases of the junction left unmatched. The length of the CDR3 is 17 residues. Per the germline V gene, CDR1 is SGHTA and CDR2 is FQGNSA. The CDR3, as DNA: TGTGCCAGCAGCCTACGCCGTGGGGGGGGAAACCCCTACGAGCAGTACTTC. Translation: CASSLRRGGGNPYEQYF.

The chain employs TRBV7-2 and TRBJ2-1; 11 positions match TRBD2. CDR3 length equals 13 residues. V shed 1 base, J shed 15 bases, and the junction held 5 bases outside the gene matches. CDR1 SGHTA and CDR2 FQGNSA come from the germline V gene. CDR3 sequence: CASSLGLLAGGFF. CDR3 bases: TGTGCCAGCAGCTTAGGCCTCCTAGCGGGGGGGTTCTTC.

The chain recombines TRBV5-1 with TRBJ2-5, with TRBD2 matching over 7 bases. V lost 0 bases to trimming and J lost 4 bases; unmatched junction nucleotides: 3. CDR3 length equals 14 residues. Germline CDR1 is SGHRS and CDR2 is YFSETQ. The CDR3 bases are TGCGCCAGCAGCTTGGGACTAGCTAGAGAGACCCAGTACTTC. Amino acid sequence: CASSLGLARETQYF.

The chain couples TRBV7-2 to TRBJ1-5; 7 positions agree with TRBD1. The J segment lost 7 bases and the V segment lost 2 bases, leaving 5 bases of the junction unmatched. Germline V gives CDR1 SGHTA, CDR2 FQGNSA. This CDR3 spans 14 amino acids. CDR3 DNA: TGTGCCAGCAGCTTAAGGGGGCTAGGACAGCCCCAGCATTTT. It encodes CASSLRGLGQPQHF.

The J gene is TRBJ1-2, the V gene TRBV27; the match to TRBD1 covers 11 bases. From germline, CDR1 is MNHEY and CDR2 SMNVEV (reference sequence). Losses at the gene ends were 1 base for V and 8 bases for J; bases not matched to a gene: 3. The CDR3 spans 14 residues. The CDR3 loop is CASSLWGTGGGYTF. In DNA form, the CDR3 reads TGTGCCAGCAGTTTATGGGGGACAGGGGGAGGCTACACCTTC.

The V call is TRBV5-6, the J call TRBJ1-5; 8 bases align to TRBD1. The junction had 8 bases not matched to a gene; V was cut back by 1 base and J by 2 bases. The length of the CDR3 is 17 residues. CDR1 and CDR2 from the germline V gene are SGHDT and YYEEEE. The CDR3 sequence: CASSLRPGQGGNQPQHF. Here the CDR3 DNA reads TGTGCCAGCAGCTTGAGACCCGGACAGGGTGGCAATCAGCCCCAGCATTTT. Full variable domain (remainder filled in from reference TRBV5-6 and TRBJ1-5): DAGVTQSPTHLIKTRGQQVTLRCSPKSGHDTVSWYQQALGQGPQFIFQYYEEEERQRGNFPDRFSGHQFPNYSSELNVNALLLGDSALYLCASSLRPGQGGNQPQHFGDGTRLSIL.

This sequence joins TRBV10-3 and TRBJ1-3; unclear D gene. The CDR3 length is 13 residues. Germline-derived CDR1 and CDR2 are ENHRY and SYGVKD. V lost 6 bases to trimming and J lost 0 bases, with 6 bases between them. CDR3 DNA sequence: TGTGCCATCAGCGAAAGCTCTGGAAACACCATATATTTT. Encoded protein: CAISESSGNTIYF.

The chain employs TRBV27 and TRBJ1-5; 8 positions agree with TRBD1. J lost 5 bases, V lost 4 bases, and 1 base had no gene match. The CDR3 spans 13 residues. Germline CDR1 is MNHEY and CDR2 is SMNVEV (reference sequence). The CDR3 here is CASSSGGDQPQHF. As DNA, the CDR3 is TGTGCCAGCAGTTCAGGGGGCGATCAGCCCCAGCATTTT.

The chain recombines TRBV6-5 with TRBJ1-2; the match to TRBD1 covers 7 bases. V trimming: 5 bases; J trimming: 6 bases; junction bases outside the gene matches: 9. CDR3 length: 14 residues. CDR1 and CDR2 (germline): MNHEY, SVGAGI. The CDR3 here is CASSTQTGIDGYTF. CDR3 in DNA: TGTGCCAGCAGTACCCAGACAGGGATAGATGGCTACACCTTC.